This T cell receptor (beta chain) is from a study of regulatory T cells in long-lasting Graves disease. Germline CDR1 and CDR2: SGHVS and FQNEAQ. The CDR3 is made up of 15 amino acids, end residues included. With iRepertoire HTBI primers and Arm-PCR of CDR3 regions, TCR beta libraries were built. TCRdb re-called the multiplex PCR reads through MiXCR, storing one row per CDR3 protein. This table holds about 360,000 distinct CDR3 sequences, about a sixth found once. A word on this clonotype: Its antigen is not known. The conserved phenylalanine or tryptophan normally closing the CDR3 is absent here, so this likely arose from a read error. The DNA is omitted, as the CDR3 cannot be located on it reliably, and the CDR3 follows TCRdb's listing.

Overall study results and limits: Peripheral blood was the sole material, not thyroid tissue. TRBV28, TRBJ1-2 and TRBJ2-5 were favored in persistent disease.

As to time point: newly diagnosed GD, antithyroid drugs for less than 3 months. From PBMCs, RNA was extracted and then used to make the TCR library. These same data were also listed under a study on T cells in Graves' hyperthyroidism and ophthalmopathy. That source notes: Most thyroid-expanded clonotypes above 0.001 were also found in blood.

V is TRBV7-8 and J is TRBJ2-2; the DNA was not compared with TRBD2, the D call given in the table. Sequences were derived from peripheral blood mononuclear cells (PBMCs), sampled at new diagnosis, from a patient treated with antithyroid drugs. This TCR was recovered from a young woman with Graves disease. CDR3 sequence: CASRASGGSAGELFY.